The TCR beta chain under discussion was sequenced for a study of cytomegalovirus exposure and HLA in healthy donors. The PCR had 60 Vbeta and 13 Jbeta primers. The repertoire was sequenced with immunoSEQ multiplex PCR; TCRdb's copy has only in-frame clones and lacks some. The profile shows some 150,000 clones, over 70% of them singletons. V shed 6 bases, J shed 6 bases, and the junction held 9 bases outside the gene matches. This CDR3 region has 13 residues. Germline V lookup: CDR1 SQVTM, CDR2 ANQGSEA. This clone was observed a single time. Antigen specificity is unknown. The study, taken as a whole, reports: Analyses of presence/absence relied on an assumption of roughly uniform sequencing depth across donors.

Sample: PBMCs. The V and J genes are TRBV29-1 and TRBJ2-7; 9 nucleotides match TRBD1. This clonotype was obtained from a woman between 35 and 50 years old in good health and CMV-seronegative. The CDR3 loop is CSVEWDRVGEQYF. CDR3 DNA: TGCAGCGTCGAGTGGGACAGGGTGGGCGAGCAGTACTTC.